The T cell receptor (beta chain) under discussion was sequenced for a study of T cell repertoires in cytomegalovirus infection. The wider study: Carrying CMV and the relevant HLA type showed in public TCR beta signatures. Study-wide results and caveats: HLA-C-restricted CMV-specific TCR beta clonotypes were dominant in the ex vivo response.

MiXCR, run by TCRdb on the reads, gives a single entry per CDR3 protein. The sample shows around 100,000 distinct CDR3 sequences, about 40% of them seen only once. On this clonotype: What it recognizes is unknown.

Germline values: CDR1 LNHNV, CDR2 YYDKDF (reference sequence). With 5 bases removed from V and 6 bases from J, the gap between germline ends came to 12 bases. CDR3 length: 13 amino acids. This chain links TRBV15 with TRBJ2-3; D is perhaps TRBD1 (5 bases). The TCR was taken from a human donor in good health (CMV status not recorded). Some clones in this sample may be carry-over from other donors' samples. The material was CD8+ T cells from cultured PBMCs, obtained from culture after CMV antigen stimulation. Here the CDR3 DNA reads TGTGCCACCAGCGCAAAATGGGGCGATACGCAGTATTTT. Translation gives CATSAKWGDTQYF.